The entry below describes one TCR beta chain. The antigen remains unidentified. The data belong to a study of long-term antiretroviral therapy in people with HIV. Study-level findings and limits: Information on adherence to ART, viral resistance or therapy changes was unavailable. Diversity measured after ART increased yet remained under transplant donor controls.

Looked up from germline, CDR1 is ENHRY and CDR2 is SYGVKD. Trimming shortened V by 2 bases and J by 6 bases, and 26 bases separated the two germline ends. This CDR3 is 19 amino acids long. Runs used v3.0 of the immunoSEQ assay and were done at survey level. Clones were read by immunoSEQ multiplex PCR, and TCRdb kept only the in-frame ones, dropping some. Among 8,400 or so clones listed, 84% were seen once. The clonotype was recovered from a man between 25 and 39 years old with HIV. Here the sequenced sample was unsorted PBMCs, taken 0.3 years before starting antiretroviral therapy. The chain employs TRBV10-3 and TRBJ2-1, with D perhaps matching TRBD1 or TRBD2 (8 bases each). The CDR3 sequence: CAISEPGQAISGIFNEQFF. The CDR3 DNA reads TGTGCCATCAGTGAGCCGGGACAGGCCATTAGCGGGATCTTCAATGAGCAGTTCTTC.